These T cell receptor beta chains were read from a single sample in a study of control samples from healthy donors and cancer patients. TCRdb's copy holds only in-frame clones and misses some; the assay was immunoSEQ multiplex PCR. The profile shows around 130,000 clones, around 87% of them singletons. What was sequenced was blood. Source of these receptors: a man aged 25 to 45 in good health. The CDR3 runs from the conserved cysteine through the conserved F or W. The D gene is left open where the match is weak. Part of the rows lack a size; the others show once, few, many or a class for expanded clones.

J gene: TRBJ1-6
clone size: .
V gene: TRBV5-6
D gene: .
CDR3 DNA: TGTGCCAGCAGCTTGGGAGACCAGGAGAGGCGAAGGAATTCACCCCTCCACTTT
CDR3 protein: CASSLGDQERRRNSPLHF

J gene: TRBJ1-5
clone size: .
V gene: TRBV12-3/TRBV12-4
D gene: .
CDR3 DNA: TGTGCCAGCAGTTTTACAGAGAACCAGCCCCAGCATTTT
CDR3 protein: CASSFTENQPQHF

J gene: TRBJ1-4
clone size: .
V gene: TRBV5-1
D gene: .
CDR3 DNA: TGCGCCAGCAGCTTGGGGGGGAACCTTAATGAAAAACTGTTTTTT
CDR3 protein: CASSLGGNLNEKLFF

J gene: TRBJ1-6
clone size: once
V gene: TRBV27
D gene: TRBD1
CDR3 DNA: TGTGCCAGCAGTTTCGAGACAGGGAATTCACCCCTCCACTTT
CDR3 protein: CASSFETGNSPLHF

J gene: TRBJ1-2
clone size: .
V gene: TRBV5-1
D gene: .
CDR3 DNA: TGCGCCAGCAGCTTGGGAATAGGGGGCTACACCTTC
CDR3 protein: CASSLGIGGYTF

J gene: TRBJ1-2
clone size: .
V gene: TRBV6-5
D gene: .
CDR3 DNA: TGTGCCAGCACAGGGCCCCGAAACTATGGCTACACCTTC
CDR3 protein: CASTGPRNYGYTF

J gene: TRBJ1-5
clone size: .
V gene: TRBV10-3
D gene: .
CDR3 DNA: TGTGCCATCGGAACAGAGGATCAGCCCCAGCATTTT
CDR3 protein: CAIGTEDQPQHF

J gene: TRBJ1-5
clone size: .
V gene: TRBV5-1
D gene: TRBD1
CDR3 DNA: TGCGCCAGCAGCTTGGGACAGGGCCCGGAGACCCAGCATTTT
CDR3 protein: CASSLGQGPETQHF

J gene: TRBJ2-1
clone size: .
V gene: TRBV7-2
D gene: .
CDR3 DNA: TGTGCCAGCAGCCAGGGACTCCTTCGTAGGAATGAGCAGTTCTTC
CDR3 protein: CASSQGLLRRNEQFF

J gene: TRBJ1-4
clone size: .
V gene: TRBV2
D gene: TRBD1
CDR3 DNA: TGTGCCAGCAGTGTGAGGACAGGTTTTGCAACTAATGAAAAACTGTTTTTT
CDR3 protein: CASSVRTGFATNEKLFF

J gene: TRBJ2-5
clone size: .
V gene: TRBV11-2
D gene: .
CDR3 DNA: TGTGCCAGCAGCTTCTCAGGGGAAGAGACCCAGTACTTC
CDR3 protein: CASSFSGEETQYF

J gene: TRBJ2-7
clone size: .
V gene: TRBV5-1
D gene: .
CDR3 DNA: TGCGCCAGCAGCCTAGAGGGGGGATTGGCCTACGAGCAGTACTTC
CDR3 protein: CASSLEGGLAYEQYF

J gene: TRBJ1-4
clone size: .
V gene: TRBV6-6
D gene: TRBD1
CDR3 DNA: TGTGCCAGCAGTTTCGGACAGGGGAAAAATGAAAAACTGTTTTTT
CDR3 protein: CASSFGQGKNEKLFF

J gene: TRBJ1-5
clone size: .
V gene: TRBV19
D gene: .
CDR3 DNA: TGTGCCAGTAGTATTTCAGTTAGCAATCAGCCCCAGCATTTT
CDR3 protein: CASSISVSNQPQHF

J gene: TRBJ2-7
clone size: .
V gene: TRBV21-1
D gene: .
CDR3 DNA: TGTGCCAGCAGCAAAGTTAAATCAAGCGGGGGGGGCCACGAGCAGTACTTC
CDR3 protein: CASSKVKSSGGGHEQYF

J gene: TRBJ1-1
clone size: .
V gene: TRBV18
D gene: .
CDR3 DNA: TGTGCCAGCTCACCAAGGATAGGAGAGGACACTGAAGCTTTCTTT
CDR3 protein: CASSPRIGEDTEAFF

J gene: TRBJ1-1
clone size: .
V gene: TRBV2
D gene: .
CDR3 DNA: TGTGCCAGCAGTTCGACGATCGACGCTGAAGCTTTCTTT
CDR3 protein: CASSSTIDAEAFF

J gene: TRBJ1-3
clone size: .
V gene: TRBV2
D gene: .
CDR3 DNA: TGTGCCAGCAGTGAAGCGGGGGGGAGCTCTGGAAACACCATATATTTT
CDR3 protein: CASSEAGGSSGNTIYF

J gene: TRBJ2-6
clone size: .
V gene: TRBV12-5
D gene: .
CDR3 DNA: TGTGCTAGTGGTGAGGGTGGCGGGGCCAACGTCCTGACTTTC
CDR3 protein: CASGEGGGANVLTF

J gene: TRBJ1-5
clone size: .
V gene: TRBV6-1
D gene: .
CDR3 DNA: TGTGCCAGCAGTGAACCAGGGTATAGCAATCAGCCCCAGCATTTT
CDR3 protein: CASSEPGYSNQPQHF

J gene: TRBJ1-6
clone size: .
V gene: TRBV6-5
D gene: .
CDR3 DNA: TGTGCCAGCAGTTACTCCCCGACAATCCCCCTCCACTTT
CDR3 protein: CASSYSPTIPLHF

J gene: TRBJ1-1
clone size: .
V gene: TRBV29-1
D gene: .
CDR3 DNA: TGCAGCGTTGAACACAGCAACACTGAAGCTTTCTTT
CDR3 protein: CSVEHSNTEAFF

J gene: TRBJ1-1
clone size: .
V gene: TRBV18
D gene: .
CDR3 DNA: TGTGCCAGCTCACCGGGCTCGGGAACTGAAGCTTTCTTT
CDR3 protein: CASSPGSGTEAFF

J gene: TRBJ1-5
clone size: once
V gene: TRBV24-1
D gene: .
CDR3 DNA: TGTGCCACCAGTGATACAGGTCCTAGCAATCAGCCCCAGCATTTT
CDR3 protein: CATSDTGPSNQPQHF

J gene: TRBJ1-4
clone size: .
V gene: TRBV24-1
D gene: .
CDR3 DNA: TGTGCCACCAGTGATGGGACGGCAAGTGCTAATGAAAAACTGTTTTTT
CDR3 protein: CATSDGTASANEKLFF

J gene: TRBJ1-4
clone size: .
V gene: TRBV30
D gene: .
CDR3 DNA: TGTGCCTGGAGTGTAGGGCAGGGTGAAAAACTGTTTTTT
CDR3 protein: CAWSVGQGEKLFF

J gene: TRBJ1-5
clone size: .
V gene: TRBV30
D gene: TRBD1
CDR3 DNA: TGTGCCTGGAGTGTGACAGGGGCAGGTCAGCCCCAGCATTTT
CDR3 protein: CAWSVTGAGQPQHF

J gene: TRBJ2-2
clone size: .
V gene: TRBV7-3
D gene: .
CDR3 DNA: TGTGCCAGCAGCCCGGGACCCGTTCTCACCGGGGAGCTGTTTTTT
CDR3 protein: CASSPGPVLTGELFF

J gene: TRBJ2-7
clone size: .
V gene: TRBV2
D gene: .
CDR3 DNA: TGTGCCACGGGGCGGGACCGAGCCTACGAGCAGTACTTC
CDR3 protein: CATGRDRAYEQYF

J gene: TRBJ2-7
clone size: .
V gene: TRBV10-3
D gene: .
CDR3 DNA: TGTGCCATCAGTGAGAACGGGCAGGGGAGAGGCGAGCAGTACTTC
CDR3 protein: CAISENGQGRGEQYF

J gene: TRBJ1-2
clone size: .
V gene: TRBV23-1
D gene: TRBD1
CDR3 DNA: TGCGCCAGCAGTCAATGGCGACAGGGGTGCTATGGCTACACCTTC
CDR3 protein: CASSQWRQGCYGYTF

J gene: TRBJ2-2
clone size: .
V gene: TRBV5-1
D gene: TRBD1
CDR3 DNA: TGCGCCAGCAGCCCGGGACAGGGATCGGACACCGGGGAGCTGTTTTTT
CDR3 protein: CASSPGQGSDTGELFF

J gene: TRBJ1-1
clone size: .
V gene: TRBV30
D gene: .
CDR3 DNA: TGTGCCTGGAGTTACCTAGGGCGCTTCGAGGACACTGAAGCTTTCTTT
CDR3 protein: CAWSYLGRFEDTEAFF

J gene: TRBJ1-2
clone size: .
V gene: TRBV5-6
D gene: TRBD1
CDR3 DNA: TGTGCCAGCAGTAGACAGGGTAACTATGGCTACACCTTC
CDR3 protein: CASSRQGNYGYTF

J gene: TRBJ2-5
clone size: once
V gene: TRBV29-1
D gene: .
CDR3 DNA: TGCAGCGTTGTGCGGGGCGGGGAGACCCAGTACTTC
CDR3 protein: CSVVRGGETQYF

J gene: TRBJ1-1
clone size: .
V gene: TRBV4-2
D gene: .
CDR3 DNA: TGTGCCAGCAGCGGAGGAGTTACCATGAACACTGAAGCTTTCTTT
CDR3 protein: CASSGGVTMNTEAFF

J gene: TRBJ1-6
clone size: once
V gene: TRBV3-1/TRBV3-2
D gene: .
CDR3 DNA: TGTGCCAGCAGCCAAGGCGGGTCCCAGAAGAATTCACCCCTCCACTTT
CDR3 protein: CASSQGGSQKNSPLHF

J gene: TRBJ1-2
clone size: .
V gene: TRBV5-1
D gene: .
CDR3 DNA: TGCGCCAGCAGCTTGCAGGGTCGAGCCGATTCGAATGGCTACACCTTC
CDR3 protein: CASSLQGRADSNGYTF

J gene: TRBJ2-1
clone size: .
V gene: TRBV5-1
D gene: .
CDR3 DNA: TGCGCCAGCAGTTCTGGGACACACAATGAGCAGTTCTTC
CDR3 protein: CASSSGTHNEQFF

J gene: TRBJ2-1
clone size: .
V gene: TRBV9
D gene: .
CDR3 DNA: TGTGCCAGCAGCGTAGTTCAAGGCGAGCAGTTCTTC
CDR3 protein: CASSVVQGEQFF

J gene: TRBJ1-3
clone size: .
V gene: TRBV7-8
D gene: .
CDR3 DNA: TGTGCCAGCAGCTCCAAAATGGGACCCAGCTCTGGAAACACCATATATTTT
CDR3 protein: CASSSKMGPSSGNTIYF

J gene: TRBJ1-3
clone size: .
V gene: TRBV5-6
D gene: .
CDR3 DNA: TGTGCCAGCAGCTTTGGTACAGAAACTGGAAACACCATATATTTT
CDR3 protein: CASSFGTETGNTIYF

J gene: TRBJ1-1
clone size: .
V gene: TRBV25-1
D gene: .
CDR3 DNA: TGTGCCAGCAGTGAGACCGGGACGAACACTGAAGCTTTCTTT
CDR3 protein: CASSETGTNTEAFF

J gene: TRBJ2-2
clone size: .
V gene: TRBV7-9
D gene: .
CDR3 DNA: TGTGCCAGCACACGGGACACCGGGGAGCTGTTTTTT
CDR3 protein: CASTRDTGELFF

J gene: TRBJ2-1
clone size: .
V gene: TRBV24-1
D gene: TRBD2
CDR3 DNA: TGTGCCACCAGTGATTCATCTGGACTAGCGGAGTATTACGAGCAGTTCTTC
CDR3 protein: CATSDSSGLAEYYEQFF

J gene: TRBJ1-1
clone size: .
V gene: TRBV12-3/TRBV12-4
D gene: .
CDR3 DNA: TGTGCCAGCAGTCGAGGGGGCACTGAAGCTTTCTTT
CDR3 protein: CASSRGGTEAFF

J gene: TRBJ1-3
clone size: .
V gene: TRBV18
D gene: TRBD1
CDR3 DNA: TGTGCCAGCTCAAAACAGGGGAACACTGGAAACACCATATATTTT
CDR3 protein: CASSKQGNTGNTIYF

J gene: TRBJ2-3
clone size: .
V gene: TRBV9
D gene: TRBD1
CDR3 DNA: TGTGCCAGCAGCGTGGGGACAGGCGGGGAGTATTTT
CDR3 protein: CASSVGTGGEYF

J gene: TRBJ1-1
clone size: .
V gene: TRBV27
D gene: .
CDR3 DNA: TGTGCCAGCAGTCCCCTAACGGGGCGGACTGAAGCTTTCTTT
CDR3 protein: CASSPLTGRTEAFF

J gene: TRBJ1-1
clone size: few
V gene: TRBV11-2
D gene: .
CDR3 DNA: TGTGCCAGCAGCGGACCGTCGGGGAACACTGAAGCTTTCTTT
CDR3 protein: CASSGPSGNTEAFF